Sequencing of this T cell receptor (beta chain) was carried out in a study of T cell repertoires in cytomegalovirus infection. Study-wide context: In public TCR beta signatures, there were indications of both CMV infection and matching HLA type.

Study-wide points: The cumulative frequency of public TCR beta families identified carriers of CMV plus the relevant HLA. Clonotypes of TCR beta that were HLA-C-restricted and CMV-specific dominated the ex vivo response.

TCRdb re-derived calls from the reads in MiXCR, one entry per CDR3 protein. The repertoire has about 310,000 distinct CDR3 sequences, 15% to 20% of them found once; the top ten carry approximately 12%. Germline CDR1 DFQATT, CDR2 SNEGSKA (reference sequence). The CDR3 is 15 residues long. The V gene lost 3 bases and the J gene lost 0 bases, with 14 bases spanning the gap. This clonotype was seen a few times. Its antigen is undetermined. The V call is TRBV20-1, the J call TRBJ1-1; possibly TRBD1 for D (6 bases). The clonotype was recovered from a human donor in good health (CMV status not recorded). Some clones in this sample may be carry-over from other donors' samples. Sequenced input: PBMCs. The CDR3 here is CSASVGQLMNTEAFF. The DNA of the CDR3 is TGCAGTGCTAGCGTTGGACAGCTAATGAACACTGAAGCTTTCTTT.